Listed below are T cell receptor beta chains from one sample, sequenced in a study of T-cell memory formation after mild COVID-19. MiXCR was run by TCRdb on the 5' RACE reads, yielding one entry per CDR3 protein. Of more than 200,000 distinct CDR3 sequences in the sample, around 15% were seen once. Sequenced material: PBMCs or a T cell subset sorted from them (not recorded which). These receptors all come from a man aged 18 to 29 who had mild COVID-19 (a few samples of this study predate the infection). Cell type and time point are not known. The CDR3 runs from the conserved cysteine through the conserved F or W. D genes are given only for firm matches. Size tells how often a clone was seen (once, few, many) or the class of an expanded clone, and some rows leave it out.

TRBD1	few	TRBV6-6	TRBJ2-3	CASTSPEGQTDTQYF	TGTGCCAGCACCTCACCCGAGGGACAGACAGATACGCAGTATTTT
NA	few	TRBV12-3/TRBV12-4	TRBJ2-1	CASSATDRPRTNEQFF	TGTGCCAGCAGTGCAACCGACAGGCCCAGAACGAATGAGCAGTTCTTC
NA	few	TRBV6-5	TRBJ1-2	CASRNPENGYTF	TGTGCCAGCAGAAATCCGGAAAATGGCTACACCTTC
NA	NA	TRBV12-3/TRBV12-4	TRBJ1-5	CASSLEGRQPQHF	TGTGCCAGCAGTTTAGAGGGTAGGCAGCCCCAGCATTTT
NA	few	TRBV14	TRBJ2-5	CASSRPGLEETQYF	TGTGCCAGCAGTCGACCGGGACTGGAAGAGACCCAGTACTTC
NA	NA	TRBV12-3/TRBV12-4	TRBJ1-2	CASTKWENYGYTF	TGTGCCAGCACGAAATGGGAGAACTATGGCTACACCTTC
NA	many	TRBV4-2	TRBJ1-5	CASSQRGKVDQPQHF	TGTGCCAGCAGCCAACGGGGGAAGGTAGATCAGCCCCAGCATTTT
NA	NA	TRBV6-2/TRBV6-3	TRBJ1-1	CASSRQVEDTEAFF	TGTGCCAGCAGTCGTCAGGTTGAGGACACTGAAGCTTTCTTT
TRBD1	NA	TRBV10-3	TRBJ2-1	CAISEWDPGQVYNEQFF	TGTGCCATCAGTGAGTGGGATCCGGGACAGGTATACAATGAGCAGTTCTTC
NA	NA	TRBV12-3/TRBV12-4	TRBJ1-3	CASRSAARGLYF	TGTGCCAGCAGATCAGCCGCCCGGGGGTTATATTTT
NA	few	TRBV7-3	TRBJ2-2	CASSLGQSRTGELFF	TGTGCCAGCAGCTTGGGTCAGTCGCGGACCGGGGAGCTGTTTTTT
NA	NA	TRBV5-1	TRBJ2-5	CASSRAAEAETQYF	TGCGCCAGCAGCCGGGCCGCGGAAGCAGAGACCCAGTACTTC
NA	many	TRBV4-3	TRBJ2-5	CASSQYRNQETQYF	TGCGCCAGCAGCCAGTATAGGAACCAAGAGACCCAGTACTTC
NA	NA	TRBV19	TRBJ2-2	CATRIGNTGELFF	TGTGCTACTAGAATCGGGAACACCGGGGAGCTGTTTTTT
NA	NA	TRBV6-2/TRBV6-3	TRBJ2-1	CASTPWGGNEQFF	TGTGCCAGCACCCCCTGGGGTGGGAATGAGCAGTTCTTC
TRBD1	NA	TRBV12-3/TRBV12-4	TRBJ2-3	CASSRQGLDTQYF	TGTGCCAGCAGCAGACAGGGGTTAGATACGCAGTATTTT
NA	NA	TRBV6-1	TRBJ1-3	CASSEAWARLSGNTIYF	TGTGCCAGCAGTGAAGCATGGGCCAGGCTCTCTGGAAACACCATATATTTT
TRBD1	NA	TRBV7-2	TRBJ1-1	CASSARQGVTEAFF	TGTGCCAGCTCCGCGCGACAGGGGGTAACTGAAGCTTTCTTT
NA	many	TRBV6-6	TRBJ2-2	CASSHNTGELFF	TGTGCCAGCAGTCACAACACCGGGGAGCTGTTTTTT
NA	NA	TRBV12-3/TRBV12-4	TRBJ2-2	CASSLALRGISLALDTGELFF	TGTGCCAGCAGTTTAGCGCTAAGGGGTATTTCACTAGCATTAGACACCGGGGAGCTGTTTTTT
NA	NA	TRBV29-1	TRBJ1-1	CSVVGVPMNTEAFF	TGCAGCGTTGTTGGGGTTCCGATGAACACTGAAGCTTTCTTT
NA	few	TRBV18	TRBJ1-2	CASSPPWELDGYTF	TGTGCCAGCTCACCACCTTGGGAACTAGATGGCTACACCTTC
NA	NA	TRBV6-1	TRBJ2-7	CASSDREAYEQYF	TGTGCCAGCAGTGACAGGGAGGCTTACGAGCAGTACTTC
NA	NA	TRBV5-1	TRBJ2-3	CASSLGAPTDTQYF	TGCGCCAGCAGCTTGGGGGCGCCCACAGATACGCAGTATTTT
NA	few	TRBV7-2	TRBJ1-5	CASSPRDASNQPQHF	TGTGCCAGCAGCCCTCGGGACGCAAGCAATCAGCCCCAGCATTTT
TRBD1	NA	TRBV6-1	TRBJ1-1	CASRDRGLYTEAFF	TGTGCCAGCAGAGACAGGGGGCTATACACTGAAGCTTTCTTT
NA	few	TRBV10-3	TRBJ2-3	CAISPRTDTQYF	TGTGCCATCAGCCCCCGGACAGATACGCAGTATTTT
TRBD1	few	TRBV4-3	TRBJ1-5	CASSQETGNNQPQHF	TGCGCCAGCAGCCAGGAGACAGGGAACAATCAGCCCCAGCATTTT
TRBD1	few	TRBV19	TRBJ1-1	CASTTPGTDTTEAFF	TGTGCCAGTACCACACCCGGGACAGACACCACTGAAGCTTTCTTT
NA	NA	TRBV5-1	TRBJ2-1	CASSLLGGSSYNEQFF	TGCGCCAGCAGCCTGCTTGGCGGGTCCTCCTACAATGAGCAGTTCTTC
TRBD1	NA	TRBV20-1	TRBJ1-1	CSVYRQGGGTEAFF	TGCAGTGTCTACCGACAGGGCGGAGGAACTGAAGCTTTCTTT
NA	few	TRBV24-1	TRBJ2-3	CATSDARTDTQYF	TGTGCCACCAGTGACGCCAGAACAGATACGCAGTATTTT
NA	few	TRBV5-1	TRBJ1-2	CASSSPSPSYGYTF	TGCGCCAGCAGTTCGCCGTCCCCTTCCTATGGCTACACCTTC
TRBD2	few	TRBV5-1	TRBJ2-3	CASSVTSGGSVDTQYF	TGCGCCAGCAGCGTAACTAGCGGGGGAAGTGTTGATACGCAGTATTTT
TRBD1	NA	TRBV9	TRBJ1-1	CASSGNQGAWDTEAFF	TGTGCCAGCAGCGGTAACCAGGGGGCATGGGACACTGAAGCTTTCTTT
TRBD1	NA	TRBV2	TRBJ1-1	CARGQVDTEAFF	TGTGCCAGGGGACAGGTCGACACTGAAGCTTTCTTT
TRBD1	few	TRBV18	TRBJ2-1	CASSPIGQDNEQFF	TGTGCCAGCTCACCTATTGGACAGGACAATGAGCAGTTCTTC
NA	many	TRBV12-3/TRBV12-4	TRBJ1-2	CASKPRPGQGYTF	TGTGCCAGCAAGCCTAGACCGGGACAAGGCTACACCTTC
NA	NA	TRBV12-3/TRBV12-4	TRBJ2-7	CASSYYRIYEQYF	TGTGCCAGCAGTTACTACAGGATTTACGAGCAGTACTTC
NA	few	TRBV18	TRBJ1-3	CASSTMNRSGNTIYF	TGTGCCAGCTCAACTATGAACAGGTCGGGAAACACCATATATTTT
NA	few	TRBV12-3/TRBV12-4	TRBJ2-2	CASKPGHLYTGELFF	TGTGCCAGCAAGCCCGGACACTTGTACACCGGGGAGCTGTTTTTT
TRBD1	NA	TRBV12-3/TRBV12-4	TRBJ2-7	CASHRGGEQYF	TGTGCCAGCCACAGGGGCGGCGAGCAGTACTTC
NA	few	TRBV20-1	TRBJ2-7	CSAGGTFGWYEQYF	TGCAGTGCAGGGGGGACTTTTGGCTGGTACGAGCAGTACTTC
NA	few	TRBV7-9	TRBJ1-1	CASSTRGGEGTEAFF	TGTGCCAGCAGCACCCGGGGGGGCGAGGGCACTGAAGCTTTCTTT
NA	NA	TRBV24-1	TRBJ2-1	CATSADYYTEQFF	TGTGCCACCAGTGCTGACTACTACACTGAGCAGTTCTTC
TRBD1	few	TRBV5-5	TRBJ2-3	CASSRGTGGRGTDTQYF	TGTGCCAGCAGCCGGGGGACAGGGGGCCGTGGGACAGATACGCAGTATTTT
TRBD1	NA	TRBV10-3	TRBJ2-3	CAIRDRGDTQYF	TGTGCCATCAGGGACAGGGGTGATACGCAGTATTTT
TRBD1	NA	TRBV2	TRBJ2-3	CASSMTGITDTQYF	TGTGCCAGCAGCATGACAGGGATCACAGATACGCAGTATTTT
NA	NA	TRBV2	TRBJ2-6	CASSYISGANVLTF	TGTGCCAGTAGTTACATCTCTGGGGCCAACGTCCTGACTTTC
NA	few	TRBV7-3	TRBJ2-6	CASSLKGNLTF	TGTGCCAGCAGCTTAAAGGGAAACCTGACTTTC
NA	NA	TRBV7-9	TRBJ1-4	CASSFQGDEKLFF	TGTGCCAGCAGCTTCCAGGGTGACGAAAAACTGTTTTTT
NA	many	TRBV7-9	TRBJ2-5	CASSLTETQYF	TGTGCCAGCAGCTTAACGGAGACCCAGTACTTC
NA	NA	TRBV20-1	TRBJ2-5	CSAAGIQETQYF	TGCAGTGCTGCCGGGATTCAAGAGACCCAGTACTTC
TRBD2	NA	TRBV6-5	TRBJ2-1	CASSPGASGGREQFF	TGTGCCAGCAGCCCGGGGGCTAGCGGGGGGCGGGAGCAGTTCTTC
TRBD2	NA	TRBV7-2	TRBJ2-3	CASSQTSGENTQYF	TGTGCCAGCAGCCAGACTAGCGGGGAGAATACGCAGTATTTT
NA	few	TRBV3-1	TRBJ1-1	CASSQVGRTGRTEAFF	TGTGCCAGCAGCCAAGTCGGACGTACAGGGAGGACTGAAGCTTTCTTT
NA	few	TRBV6-5	TRBJ1-2	CASSHATTANYGYTF	TGTGCCAGCAGTCATGCTACGACAGCTAACTATGGCTACACCTTC
NA	NA	TRBV18	TRBJ1-5	CASSPEYNSNQPQHF	TGTGCCAGCTCACCAGAATACAATAGCAATCAGCCCCAGCATTTT
NA	NA	TRBV27	TRBJ2-3	CASSLTGYTDTQYF	TGTGCCAGCAGTCTAACTGGATACACAGATACGCAGTATTTT